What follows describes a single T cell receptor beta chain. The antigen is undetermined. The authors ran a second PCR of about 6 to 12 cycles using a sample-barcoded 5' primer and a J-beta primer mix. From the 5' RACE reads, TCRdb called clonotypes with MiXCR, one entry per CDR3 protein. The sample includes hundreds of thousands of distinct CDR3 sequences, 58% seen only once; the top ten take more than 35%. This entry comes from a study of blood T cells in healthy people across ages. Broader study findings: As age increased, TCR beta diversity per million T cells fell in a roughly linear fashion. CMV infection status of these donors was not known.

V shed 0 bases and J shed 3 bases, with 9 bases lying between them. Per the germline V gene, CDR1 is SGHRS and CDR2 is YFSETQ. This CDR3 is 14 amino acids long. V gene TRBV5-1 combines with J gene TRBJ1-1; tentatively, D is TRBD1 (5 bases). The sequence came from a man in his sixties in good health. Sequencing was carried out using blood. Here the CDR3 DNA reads TGCGCCAGCAGCTTGGGATCGGGGGACACTGAAGCTTTCTTT. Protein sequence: CASSLGSGDTEAFF. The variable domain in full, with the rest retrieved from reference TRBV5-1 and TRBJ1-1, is KAGVTQTPRYLIKTRGQQVTLSCSPISGHRSVSWYQQTPGQGLQFLFEYFSETQRNKGNFPGRFSGRQFSNSRSEMNVSTLELGDSALYLCASSLGSGDTEAFFGQGTRLTVV.